This T cell receptor beta chain was sequenced in a study of lymphopenia after photon versus proton radiotherapy. Looked up from germline, CDR1 is SGHVS and CDR2 is FQNEAQ. The V gene lost 1 base and the J gene lost 4 bases, with 19 bases spanning the gap. The length of the CDR3 is 17 residues. With respect to this clone: Its antigen is unknown.

Repertoires were generated with immunoSEQ multiplex PCR, while TCRdb's copy carries only in-frame clones and drops some. The sample shows about 70,000 clones, about nine tenths of them seen only once. The study's findings and limits: Post-nadir diversity loss with photons came from oligoclonal expansion, particularly CD8+ Temra cells. Photon-treated patients lost naive T cells and TCR diversity; proton-treated stayed stable. Only patients who died were analyzed for survival; proton advantage is unproven.

This receptor was taken from a woman in her forties with cholangiocarcinoma. The source was peripheral blood, collected from a patient treated with photon-based radiotherapy. This rearrangement joins TRBV7-8 to TRBJ1-2; no definite D call. The CDR3 DNA sequence: TGTGCCAGCAGCTTAGGAGCGGCGAAATCTTTAGCCTATGGCTACACCTTC. This gives the protein CASSLGAAKSLAYGYTF.